The TCR beta chain described here comes from a study of CD8 T cells in ankylosing spondylitis. Study-level findings and limits: About 8 highly homologous variants made up a TCR beta motif, and this motif appeared characteristic of ankylosing spondylitis blood.

TCRdb reanalysed the 5' RACE reads using MiXCR and keeps one entry per CDR3 protein. This sample has 270,000 or so distinct CDR3 sequences, with over 15% found just once. The V gene end was trimmed by 0 bases and the J gene end by 4 bases; junction bases not matched to a gene: 13. Germline loops: CDR1 DFQATT, CDR2 SNEGSKA (reference sequence). CDR3 length equals 17 residues. This clonotype occurred a few times. The antigen is not known. This receptor was taken from a male donor with ankylosing spondylitis or in good health (not recorded which). The sequenced sample consisted of blood, either unsorted or a sorted T cell fraction (not recorded which). V usage is TRBV20-1 and J usage is TRBJ2-7; 9 bases fit TRBD2. CDR3 amino acids: CSARDRREGDYRYEQYF. In DNA form, the CDR3 reads TGCAGTGCTAGAGATCGGCGGGAGGGTGACTATCGATACGAGCAGTACTTC.